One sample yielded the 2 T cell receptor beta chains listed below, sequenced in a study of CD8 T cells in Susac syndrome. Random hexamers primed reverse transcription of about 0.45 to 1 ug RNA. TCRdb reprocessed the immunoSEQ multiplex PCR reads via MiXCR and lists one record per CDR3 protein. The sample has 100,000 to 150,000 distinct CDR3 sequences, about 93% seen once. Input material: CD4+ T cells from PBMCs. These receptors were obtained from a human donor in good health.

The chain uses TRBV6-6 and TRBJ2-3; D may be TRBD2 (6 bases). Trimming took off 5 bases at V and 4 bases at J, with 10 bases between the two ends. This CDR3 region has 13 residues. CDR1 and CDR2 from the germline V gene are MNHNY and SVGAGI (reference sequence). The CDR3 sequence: CASSHGSPDTQYF. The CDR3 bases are TGTGCCAGCAGTCACGGGAGTCCAGATACGCAGTATTTT.

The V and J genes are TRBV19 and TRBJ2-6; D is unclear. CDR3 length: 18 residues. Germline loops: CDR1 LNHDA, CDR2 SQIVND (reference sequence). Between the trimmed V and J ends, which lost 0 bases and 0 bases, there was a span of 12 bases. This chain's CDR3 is CASSIEGLSASGANVLTF. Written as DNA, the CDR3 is TGTGCCAGTAGTATAGAAGGCCTTTCGGCCTCTGGGGCCAACGTCCTGACTTTC.